Described below is a single T cell receptor (beta chain) sequence and its context. Antigen: not known. The record originates from a study of T cells after yellow fever vaccination. General study results and limits: Contamination of FACS-sorted repertoires by abundant clonotypes from the bulk population could occur. Researchers report a weaker secondary response that nonetheless peaked faster, day 5 versus 15.

Conversion of TCR transcripts into cDNA relied on 5'RACE template switching, which added a universal primer site and UMIs. TCRdb used MiXCR to reprocess the 5' RACE reads, holding one entry per CDR3 protein. The repertoire holds under 150,000 distinct CDR3 sequences, with 15% as singletons. The sequence was collected from a man aged 18 to 29 who received the YFV17D yellow fever vaccine. The source was CD8+ T cells sorted from PBMCs, collected 5 days after the yellow fever booster vaccination.

The CDR3 loop is CASVLQLRDASSYEQYF. The DNA of the CDR3 is TGTGCTAGTGTCCTCCAACTCCGGGACGCCAGCTCCTACGAGCAGTACTTC. The V gene is TRBV12-5, the J gene TRBJ2-7; either TRBD1 or TRBD2 may fit D (5 bases each). The CDR3 has 17 amino acids. Per the germline V gene, CDR1 is LGHNT and CDR2 is FRNRAP. Deletions cut 7 bases from V and 0 bases from J, with 22 bases between.